Sequencing of this T cell receptor (beta chain) was carried out in a study of CD8 T cells in Susac syndrome. The germline V gene encodes CDR1 SNHLY and CDR2 FYNNEI. The CDR3 covers 14 residues. The V end lost 8 bases, the J end lost 9 bases, and 20 bases lay between the germline ends. The study sequenced TCR beta in blood CD8+ and CD4+ T cells. Reverse transcription used about 0.5 to 1 ug RNA and random hexamers. Amplification of TCR beta CDR3 by immunoSEQ multiplex PCR spanned 54 Vbeta and 13 Jbeta. TCRdb recomputed calls from the immunoSEQ multiplex PCR reads with MiXCR, one row per CDR3 protein. Among about 140,000 distinct CDR3 sequences listed, roughly 96% were seen once.

The rearrangement uses TRBV2 and TRBJ2-1; D not resolved. The sample consisted of CD4+ T cells from PBMCs. The sequence was collected from a human donor with multiple sclerosis. The CDR3 bases are TGTGCCAGCGGACGATTAGAACTTAGCAGTGAGCAGTTCTTC. Its translation: CASGRLELSSEQFF.